Sequencing of this T cell receptor (beta chain) was carried out in a study of shared clonotypes between healthy human individuals. Study-wide context: Donors had three CD4 naive, three CD4 memory, two CD8 naive and one CD8 memory plate apiece.

It was into CD45RA+ naive and CD45RA-negative memory subsets that the CD4+ cells were split. Study-wide results and limits: Among donors, sharing of clonotypes was expected to be affected by sequencing depth.

Produced via immunoSEQ multiplex PCR; TCRdb's table is partial and in-frame only. The sample lists 2 million to 2.5 million clones, 92% occurring once. Trimming removed 10 bases from V and 4 bases from J, with 18 bases in between. The CDR3 length is 14 residues. Per germline, CDR1 SGHNT and CDR2 YYREEE (reference sequence). This clone was observed a few times. Antigen unknown. This receptor was identified in a young man in good health. Some clones in this sample may be carry-over from other donors' samples. The specimen was naive CD4+ T cells from PBMCs. Described subset: CD45RA+ positively selected. V and J are TRBV5-4 and TRBJ1-5; D is possibly TRBD1 (5 bases). CDR3 nucleotides: TGTGCCTGGGGAGGGGCCCTTGGAAATCAGCCCCAGCATTTT. As protein: CAWGGALGNQPQHF.